The 25 T cell receptor beta chains below all came from one sample that was sequenced in a study of blood T cell repertoires in COVID-19. Sequencing was performed with immunoSEQ multiplex PCR; in TCRdb, only in-frame clones are kept and a portion is missing. The sample has fewer than 120,000 clones, roughly four fifths seen once. Sequenced input: peripheral blood. Every receptor here comes from an older woman with acute or convalescent COVID-19.

This clone was detected only a few times. The chain is built from TRBV12-3 or TRBV12-4 and TRBJ2-1; possibly TRBD1 for D (6 bases). There are 12 residues in the CDR3. Trimming took 4 bases from V and 7 from J, leaving 8 bases between them. The CDR3 DNA reads as TGTGCCAGCAGTTACAGGGTAAATGAGCAGTTCTTC. Its translation is CASSYRVNEQFF.

The chain recombines TRBV5-4 with TRBJ1-1, with a possible D match to TRBD1 (6 bases). The V gene lost 0 bases and the J gene lost 8 bases, with 8 bases spanning the gap. Per the germline V gene, CDR1 is SGHNT and CDR2 is YYREEE (reference sequence). This CDR3 is 12 amino acids long. The CDR3 reads CASSLGQVEAFF. CDR3 DNA: TGTGCCAGCAGCTTGGGACAGGTAGAAGCTTTCTTT.

The V gene is TRBV5-6, the J gene TRBJ2-1; a weak D match, TRBD2 (7 bases). The germline V and J ends were trimmed by 5 bases and 3 bases, with 15 bases remaining between them. This CDR3 is built from 15 residues. Germline assignment: CDR1 SGHDT and CDR2 YYEEEE. In DNA form, the CDR3 reads TGTGCCAGCAGTCCAACGGGGGGCCTCTACAATGAGCAGTTCTTC. It yields the protein CASSPTGGLYNEQFF.

V gene TRBV4-1 combines with J gene TRBJ2-5, with 11 bases lining up with TRBD1. Germline CDR1 reads MGHRA; CDR2 reads YSYEKL. The CDR3 length is 17 residues. V gave up 2 bases and J gave up 5 bases; unmatched junction bases: 10. CDR3 sequence reads: CASSQSPGQGDGETQYF. The CDR3, as DNA: TGCGCCAGCAGCCAATCACCGGGACAGGGGGACGGCGAGACCCAGTACTTC.

The chain employs TRBV18 and TRBJ2-3; 8 nucleotides match TRBD1. There are 14 residues in the CDR3. V gave up 5 bases and J gave up 6 bases; unmatched junction bases: 7. Germline V lookup: CDR1 KGHSH, CDR2 LQKENI. CDR3: CASSSDRGFDTQYF. CDR3 bases: TGTGCCAGCTCATCCGACAGGGGCTTCGATACGCAGTATTTT.

This clone was picked up one time. The genes are TRBV11-2 and TRBJ2-7, with a tentative D call TRBD1 (6 bases). The V gene's germline CDR1 is SGHAT and CDR2 FQNNGV. V dropped 5 bases and J dropped 3 bases, with 8 bases sitting between them. The CDR3 is 12 amino acids. The CDR3 loop is CASSQTGYEQYF. CDR3 DNA: TGTGCCAGCAGCCAGACAGGCTACGAGCAGTACTTC. Based on the CDR3 plus reference TRBV11-2 and TRBJ2-7, the full variable domain is EAGVAQSPRYKIIEKRQSVAFWCNPISGHATLYWYQQILGQGPKLLIQFQNNGVVDDSQLPKDRFSAERLKGVDSTLKIQPAKLEDSAVYLCASSQTGYEQYFGPGTRLTVT.

The rearrangement joins TRBV11-3 to TRBJ1-2, with a weak D call TRBD1 (6 bases). CDR1 is SGHNT and CDR2 is YENEEA in the germline V gene. The CDR3 is 15 residues long. V lost 5 bases to trimming and J lost 4 bases, with 17 bases between them. CDR3 loop: CASSPRQATAYGYTF. The CDR3 region has the DNA TGTGCCAGCAGCCCGCGACAGGCAACTGCCTATGGCTACACCTTC.

The chain carries TRBV9 and TRBJ2-3, with TRBD2 identical over 7 bases. Trimming removed 0 bases from V and 6 bases from J; junction bases left unmatched: 7. The CDR3 spans 15 residues. In germline, CDR1 is SGDLS, CDR2 YYNGEE. The CDR3 nucleotides are TGTGCCAGCAGCGTAGTCTGGGGGGGGATCGATACGCAGTATTTT. This codes for CASSVVWGGIDTQYF.

Turning to this clone: At one of its ends the junction is not consistent with the germline gene, which may arise from a read error. The chain is built from TRBV3-1 (or the pseudogene TRBV3-2) and TRBJ2-7; D might be TRBD2 (6 bases). This CDR3 has 12 residues. Germline lookup yields CDR1 LGHDT and CDR2 YNNKEL (reference sequence). The CDR3 sequence is CASSQDVGTLHF. The CDR3 nucleotides read TGTGCCAGCAGCCAAGACGTAGGGACTCTCCACTTC.

V is TRBV5-5 and J is TRBJ2-5; no reliable D call. This CDR3 region has 14 residues. Germline loops: CDR1 SGHKS, CDR2 YYEKEE (reference sequence). V gave up 0 bases and J gave up 2 bases, with 8 bases separating them. CDR3 nucleotides: TGTGCCAGCAGCTTGGGCTACTCACAAGAGACCCAGTACTTC. Translation: CASSLGYSQETQYF.

This clone showed up just a few times. This chain uses TRBV15 with TRBJ1-1, with unresolved D. The CDR3 has 16 residues. Per the germline V gene, CDR1 is LNHNV and CDR2 is YYDKDF (reference sequence). The V and J ends lost 0 bases and 2 bases respectively, with 13 bases between them. CDR3 residues: CATSRDRAGGNTEAFF. DNA for the CDR3: TGTGCCACCAGCAGAGATCGGGCAGGAGGTAACACTGAAGCTTTCTTT.

This clone has just a few counts. DNA for the CDR3: TGCGCCAGCAGCCCCTCCTCGAGCGGGGTTAGATCGGGGGAGCAGTACTTC. It translates to CASSPSSSGVRSGEQYF. The J gene is TRBJ2-7, the V gene TRBV4-1; 7 nucleotides match TRBD2. The junction had 19 bases not matched to a gene; V was cut back by 4 bases and J by 7 bases. Germline V lookup: CDR1 MGHRA, CDR2 YSYEKL. The CDR3 extends over 17 amino acids.

This sequence joins TRBV6-6 and TRBJ1-6; a possible D gene is TRBD1 (5 bases). CDR1 is MNHNY and CDR2 is SVGAGI in the germline V gene (reference sequence). Between the trimmed V and J ends, which lost 6 bases and 0 bases, there was a span of 12 bases. The CDR3 runs to 16 residues. CDR3 sequence: CASRMDTSSYNSPLHF. CDR3 coding DNA: TGTGCCAGCAGGATGGACACCAGCTCCTATAATTCACCCCTCCACTTT.

This clone was counted between two and nine times. The chain carries TRBV6-2 or TRBV6-3 and TRBJ2-7, with D maybe TRBD1 (5 bases). The V gene's germline CDR1 is MNHEY and CDR2 SVGEGT. Trimming removed 4 bases from V and 4 bases from J, with 8 bases in between. The CDR3 length is 12 residues. The CDR3 is CASSSPGYEQYF. CDR3 coding DNA: TGTGCCAGCAGTTCCCCAGGGTACGAGCAGTACTTC.

V and J are TRBV7-2 and TRBJ1-5; 7 bases are shared with TRBD1. Per germline, CDR1 SGHTA and CDR2 FQGNSA. Unmatched junction bases numbered 7, after V lost 2 bases and J lost 9 bases. CDR3 length: 14 residues. CDR3 residues: CASSLSQGVVPQHF. The CDR3 bases are TGTGCCAGCAGCTTATCGCAGGGGGTCGTGCCCCAGCATTTT. Full variable domain (outside the CDR3, taken from reference TRBV7-2 and TRBJ1-5): GAGVSQSPSNKVTEKGKDVELRCDPISGHTALYWYRQSLGQGLEFLIYFQGNSAPDKSGLPSDRFSAERTGGSVSTLTIQRTQQEDSAVYLCASSLSQGVVPQHFGDGTRLSIL.

The V gene is TRBV18, the J gene TRBJ2-2; 10 bases are a match to TRBD1. Trimming removed 6 bases from V and 1 base from J; junction bases left unmatched: 8. Germline CDR1 reads KGHSH; CDR2 reads LQKENI. The CDR3 is 17 residues long. CDR3 sequence (DNA): TGTGCCAGCTCCCGAACAGGGACAGGGGAGAACACCGGGGAGCTGTTTTTT. Its protein is CASSRTGTGENTGELFF.

J is TRBJ2-7 and V is TRBV25-1; possibly TRBD2 for D (6 bases). Per the germline V gene, CDR1 is MGHDK and CDR2 is SYGVNS. The CDR3 totals 17 residues. Trimming took 1 base from V and 2 from J, leaving 18 bases between them. The CDR3: CASSELLTFGGTYEQYF. The CDR3 bases are TGTGCCAGCAGTGAATTACTGACATTCGGGGGAACCTACGAGCAGTACTTC.

The V call is TRBV9, the J call TRBJ1-2, with a tentative D call TRBD1 (5 bases). CDR1 and CDR2 from the germline V gene are SGDLS and YYNGEE. The CDR3 runs to 13 residues. V lost 4 bases and J 9 bases, leaving 16 bases between the germline ends. CDR3 nucleotide sequence: TGTGCCAGCAGCCACGGGGGGTCCGCGCGCTACACCTTC. Translation gives CASSHGGSARYTF.

This clone was seen once. V gene TRBV7-3 combines with J gene TRBJ2-3, with D possibly TRBD2 on 5 matching bases. Germline V CDR1 and CDR2: SGHTA, FQGTGA. The ends were cut back, 2 bases at V and 6 bases at J, with 9 bases in the middle. This CDR3 has 13 amino acids. The CDR3 nucleotides are TGTGCCAGCAGCTTATCCTGGAGGGATACGCAGTATTTT. Its translation is CASSLSWRDTQYF.

V gene TRBV19 combines with J gene TRBJ1-2; no firm D call. The germline V gene has CDR1 LNHDA and CDR2 SQIVND (reference sequence). V dropped 4 bases and J dropped 4 bases, with 13 bases sitting between them. This CDR3 comprises 14 residues. The CDR3 spells CASSKPGLVYGYTF. In DNA, the CDR3 is TGTGCCAGTAGTAAACCTGGACTCGTCTATGGCTACACCTTC.

The J gene is TRBJ1-1, the V gene TRBV20-1; a weak D match, TRBD1 (6 bases). Germline loops: CDR1 DFQATT, CDR2 SNEGSKA (reference sequence). Trimming pared 3 bases from V and 3 bases from J, leaving 11 bases between. The CDR3 runs 13 residues. DNA for the CDR3: TGCAGTGCTAGTCAGGGGTACCACACTGAAGCTTTCTTT. Translation: CSASQGYHTEAFF.

This clone was picked up one time. The gene calls are TRBV7-2 and TRBJ2-7, with 9 bases lining up with TRBD1. Trimming removed 1 base from V and 3 bases from J; junction bases left unmatched: 1. The length of the CDR3 is 14 residues. Germline CDR1 and CDR2: SGHTA and FQGNSA. The CDR3 region is CASSLGQGVYEQYF. CDR3 sequence (DNA): TGTGCCAGCAGCTTAGGACAGGGGGTCTACGAGCAGTACTTC.

The chain carries TRBV7-9 and TRBJ2-7; D call uncertain. V shed 3 bases and J shed 6 bases, with 6 bases lying between them. CDR1 is SEHNR and CDR2 is FQNEAQ in the germline V gene (reference sequence). The CDR3 is 11 residues long. CDR3 DNA sequence: TGTGCCAGCAGCTTTTCCCTCGAGCAGTACTTC. It specifies CASSFSLEQYF. Full variable domain (rest looked up from reference TRBV7-9 and TRBJ2-7): DTGVSQNPRHKITKRGQNVTFRCDPISEHNRLYWYRQTLGQGPEFLTYFQNEAQLEKSRLLSDRFSAERPKGSFSTLEIQRTEQGDSAMYLCASSFSLEQYFGPGTRLTVT.

The rearrangement uses TRBV2 and TRBJ2-7; 11 nucleotides line up with TRBD1. In germline, CDR1 is SNHLY, CDR2 FYNNEI. The CDR3 sequence is 13 residues long. V lost 6 bases, J lost 2 bases, and 0 bases stayed unmatched. The CDR3 is CASRGQGAYEQYF. The CDR3 DNA reads TGTGCCAGCAGGGGACAGGGGGCCTACGAGCAGTACTTC.

V and J are TRBV6-5 and TRBJ2-3; 8 bases match TRBD2. Germline lookup yields CDR1 MNHEY and CDR2 SVGAGI. J was trimmed by 5 bases and V by 3 bases; bases with no gene match: 4. The CDR3 is made up of 14 amino acids. The DNA of the CDR3 is TGTGCCAGCAGTTATCCGGGGGGGCAAGATACGCAGTATTTT. This translates into CASSYPGGQDTQYF.